The T cell receptor beta chain under discussion was sequenced for a study of OX40 agonist ivuxolimab in advanced cancers. Turning to the overall study: Ivuxolimab, which targeted the costimulatory receptor OX40 (CD134), was an agonistic, fully human IgG2 monoclonal antibody. Among the approximately 50 dose-escalation patients, around 20 had hepatocellular carcinoma, 15 or so melanoma, 9 renal cell carcinoma and 9 head and neck cancer. Peripheral TCRbeta sequencing aimed to test whether ivuxolimab altered TCR sequence diversity and caused clonal T-cell expansion. Partial responses were achieved by three dose-escalation patients, of whom one had hepatocellular carcinoma and two had cutaneous melanoma. Intravenous ivuxolimab was administered to patients every 2 weeks at six dose levels: 0.01, 0.1, 0.3, 1.5, 3 and 10 mg/kg. Patients were allowed to have had prior anti-PD-1, anti-PD-L1 or anti-CTLA-4 therapy, and around 37% of the dose-escalation patients had previously received checkpoint inhibitors. The paper describes the monotherapy dose-escalation part (N ≈ 51 patients) of the phase I trial of ivuxolimab. In the dose-escalation cohort, around four fifths of patients were male, and the mean age was around 60 years, with a range of about 20 to 79.

As concerns this clone: The antigen it binds to is not known. No base qualities exist here, and no much larger clone lies one base off it.

For CDR1 and CDR2, the germline V gene (reference sequence) lists SEHNR and FQNEAQ. The CDR3, from cysteine to phenylalanine, totals 15 residues. Here the CDR3 DNA is all that survives: 45 bases in frame from base 1. Ends trimmed: V by 0 bases, J by 2 bases; bases unmatched to a gene: 0. The trial excluded patients who had a history of autoimmune disease or were on systemic immunosuppression. Peripheral blood for TCR sequencing was collected from all dose cohorts at baseline, on cycle 4 day 1, and on cycle 7 day 1. Samples came from an open-label, multicenter, first-in-human phase I dose-escalation trial of ivuxolimab. The trial enrolled adults with locally advanced or metastatic head and neck squamous cell, hepatocellular, melanoma or renal cell carcinoma. Before TCR sequencing, CD4+ T cells and CD8+ T cells were sorted from peripheral blood as separate populations. On the study overall, not on this receptor specifically: Low levels of normalized T-cell clonal expansion were also seen in some nonresponding patients. Antigen specificity was not determined for the clonally expanded peripheral T cells. Partial responders in the 0.1-3.0 mg/kg groups had among the lowest normalized peripheral clonal expansion, especially among CD8+ T cells. After ivuxolimab, more expanded clones were found on average in CD8+ T cells than in CD4+ T cells. At doses from 0.1 to 3.0 mg/kg, clonal expansion was seen in both CD4+ and CD8+ blood T cells between baseline and week 6.

For sequencing of the TCRbeta CDR3 region, genomic DNA was extracted from the sorted cells. The immunoSEQ Assay was used for sequencing of TCRbeta CDR3 regions. In TCRdb, the immuneACCESS table is reduced to in-frame sequences with V and J assigned. These tables do not hold every clone; where another copy was compared, an unresolved V gene accounts for under half, and the others remain unexplained. This sample gives tens of thousands of clones in total; about 89% of them show up just once. Clones ranked in the top ten supply 2.2% of the sample. The receptor was derived from an adult with an advanced solid tumor such as melanoma, head and neck, liver or kidney cancer. Rearrangement joined TRBV7-9 to TRBJ1-3, with TRBD1 identical over 8 junction bases. The material sequenced was CD4+ or CD8+ T cells sorted from blood, taken in a trial of the OX40 agonist ivuxolimab. The nucleotides read TGTGCCAGCAGCTTAGCGACAGGGGCTGGAAACACCATATATTTT. It specifies CASSLATGAGNTIYF.